This entry describes one T cell receptor (beta chain). There are many counts of this clonotype. What antigen it recognizes has not been identified. There are no base qualities to consult, and no much larger clone falls within one base. This entry belongs to a study of T cell repertoires in cytomegalovirus infection (dated by TCRdb to 2018 to 2020). Regarding the study in general: Because public TCR beta signatures pointed to carriage of CMV infection together with the matching HLA type, the HLA type of each donor mattered for the analysis.

The research as a whole found: In the ex vivo response, HLA-C-restricted CMV-specific TCR beta clonotypes were dominant, and in two of eight donors the single most frequent clonotype came from this HLA-C-restricted group. Cumulative frequency of public TCR beta family members discriminated carriers of CMV infection plus the relevant HLA type in this cohort and an independent approximately 350-donor cohort.

The germline V gene provides CDR1 SGHTA and CDR2 FQGNSA. V was cut back by 2 bases and J by 9 bases, leaving a gap of 14 bases between them. The CDR3 sequence holds 15 residues, the cysteine and phenylalanine included. Only the CDR3 portion is preserved as DNA: 45 bases, with reading frame beginning at the first base. These reads were obtained on an Illumina HiSeq 1500. TCRdb redid the processing of the public reads, applying fastp at Q25 and MiXCR, and retained in-frame beta chains. Rows are combined by CDR3 protein, so each entry shows the most common genes and DNA. The sample has about 440,000 distinct CDR3 sequences on record, roughly a third of them singletons. The ten most abundant clones make up about 13% of the sample.

Rearrangement joined TRBV7-2 to TRBJ1-6, with TRBD1 perhaps the D gene, on 5 matching bases. What was sequenced was PBMCs. This sequence was found in a human donor in good health (CMV status not recorded). Some clones in this sample may be carry-over from other donors' samples. Here the CDR3 is given as CASSLQGGRSSPLHF. The sequenced DNA: TGTGCCAGCAGCTTACAGGGAGGGAGAAGTTCACCCCTCCACTTT.